The 17 T cell receptor beta chains reported below all come from one sample, sequenced in a study of cytomegalovirus exposure and HLA in healthy donors. With 60 Vbeta and 13 Jbeta primers, the PCR was carried out. Some clones are missing from TCRdb's copy, which holds only in-frame ones; the method was immunoSEQ multiplex PCR. The table has about 140,000 clones, over 8% seen once. The sample comprised PBMCs. The source of these receptors is a male donor in good health and CMV-seronegative.

This clone was seen more than once but under ten times. The chain is built from TRBV7-9 and TRBJ2-7; D may be TRBD1 (5 bases). This CDR3 has 12 amino acids. V lost 5 bases and J 6 bases, leaving 11 bases between the germline ends. CDR1 SEHNR and CDR2 FQNEAQ come from the germline V gene (reference sequence). The CDR3 DNA reads as TGTGCCAGCAGCCCCGACAGCACCGAGCAGTACTTC. Translating gives CASSPDSTEQYF.

The gene calls are TRBV25-1 and TRBJ2-7, with TRBD1 identical over 7 bases. The V and J ends lost 6 bases and 1 base, in that order; junction bases with no gene match: 6. The V gene's germline CDR1 is MGHDK and CDR2 SYGVNS. There are 14 residues in the CDR3. CDR3 amino acids: CASRGTASSYEQYV. The CDR3 DNA reads TGTGCCAGCAGGGGGACAGCCTCTTCCTACGAGCAGTACGTC.

The J gene is TRBJ2-1, the V gene TRBV10-3, with 12 bases lining up with TRBD1. Unmatched junction bases numbered 5, after V lost 6 bases and J lost 8 bases. This CDR3 region has 14 residues. CDR1 and CDR2 from the germline V gene are ENHRY and SYGVKD. The CDR3 sequence: CAISPGTGGYEQFF. The CDR3, as DNA: TGTGCCATCAGCCCCGGGACAGGGGGCTATGAGCAGTTCTTC.

This clone showed up just a few times. The rearrangement joins TRBV6-4 to TRBJ2-7; 11 bases line up with TRBD2. The CDR3 extends over 15 amino acids. The germline V gene encodes CDR1 MRHNA and CDR2 SNTAGT. V was clipped by 2 bases and J by 0 bases; unmatched bases: 0. The CDR3 here is CASSDTSGSSYEQYF. DNA for the CDR3: TGTGCCAGCAGTGACACTAGCGGGAGCTCCTACGAGCAGTACTTC.

The gene calls are TRBV7-3 and TRBJ1-3; D gene unclear. This CDR3 is built from 16 residues. Trimming pared 1 base from V and 0 bases from J, leaving 10 bases between. Germline lookup yields CDR1 SGHTA and CDR2 FQGTGA. The chain's CDR3 is CASSLSPASSGNTIYF. The DNA for the CDR3 is TGTGCCAGCAGCTTAAGTCCAGCGAGCTCTGGAAACACCATATATTTT. The variable domain in full, completed from reference TRBV7-3 and TRBJ1-3, reads GAGVSQTPSNKVTEKGKYVELRCDPISGHTALYWYRQSLGQGPEFLIYFQGTGAADDSGLPNDRFFAVRPEGSVSTLKIQRTERGDSAVYLCASSLSPASSGNTIYFGEGSWLTVV.

This sequence joins TRBV4-3 and TRBJ1-2, with D possibly being TRBD1 (5 bases). Germline assignment: CDR1 LGHNA and CDR2 YSLEER. V lost 0 bases and J 4 bases, leaving 9 bases between the germline ends. This CDR3 comprises 14 residues. The CDR3 loop reads CASSQDWGGYGYTF. The CDR3 DNA is TGCGCCAGCAGCCAAGATTGGGGGGGCTATGGCTACACCTTC.

This clone was picked up a small number of times. V gene TRBV2 combines with J gene TRBJ2-3; 16 positions match TRBD2. Germline assignment: CDR1 SNHLY and CDR2 FYNNEI. With 6 bases clipped from V and 4 bases from J, the junction kept 19 bases outside the gene matches. The CDR3 extends over 21 amino acids. CDR3 region: CASRDPTGTSGRASFPDTQYF. CDR3 nucleotide sequence: TGTGCCAGCAGGGACCCAACTGGGACTAGCGGGAGGGCCTCGTTTCCAGATACGCAGTATTTT.

This clone was picked up a small number of times. The chain is built from TRBV5-1 and TRBJ1-2; TRBD1 matches at 9 bases. The CDR3 contains 14 residues. Germline loops: CDR1 SGHRS, CDR2 YFSETQ. V dropped 2 bases and J dropped 8; count of bases not matched to a gene: 7. CDR3 nucleotides: TGCGCCAGCAGCTTCGGGGGGACAGGGATCGGCTACACCTTC. The encoded protein is CASSFGGTGIGYTF.

This clone was observed a handful of times. This chain connects TRBV5-1 to TRBJ2-2, with TRBD1 as a possible D gene (5 bases). The CDR3 has 15 residues. With 4 bases removed from V and 3 bases from J, the gap between germline ends came to 13 bases. Per the germline V gene, CDR1 is SGHRS and CDR2 is YFSETQ. This chain's CDR3 is CASSVPKGDTGELFF. In nucleotides, the CDR3 is TGCGCCAGCAGCGTACCTAAAGGGGACACCGGGGAGCTGTTTTTT. The full variable domain, its missing parts supplied by reference TRBV5-1 and TRBJ2-2, is KAGVTQTPRYLIKTRGQQVTLSCSPISGHRSVSWYQQTPGQGLQFLFEYFSETQRNKGNFPGRFSGRQFSNSRSEMNVSTLELGDSALYLCASSVPKGDTGELFFGEGSRLTVL.

This clone was counted between two and nine times. V usage is TRBV15 and J usage is TRBJ1-4; D unclear. This CDR3 comprises 14 residues. Trimming took off 1 base at V and 11 bases at J, with 14 bases between the two ends. Germline loops: CDR1 LNHNV, CDR2 YYDKDF (reference sequence). DNA of the CDR3: TGTGCCACCAGCAGAGGCGGTCAAGGTGGGAAACTGTTTTTT. Protein: CATSRGGQGGKLFF.

This clone was seen more than once but under ten times. The chain has TRBV30 and TRBJ2-7; TRBD2 is a possible D gene (6 bases). CDR3 size: 14 residues. CDR1 and CDR2 from the germline V gene are GTSNPN and SVGIG (reference sequence). The germline V and J ends were trimmed by 0 bases and 2 bases, with 11 bases remaining between them. CDR3: CAWSVGGTAYEQYF. The DNA of the CDR3 is TGTGCCTGGAGTGTAGGAGGGACTGCCTACGAGCAGTACTTC.

This clone has more than one count but fewer than ten. The chain has TRBV29-1 and TRBJ1-3; 7 bases are shared with TRBD1. The germline V gene has CDR1 SQVTM and CDR2 ANQGSEA. V gave up 7 bases and J gave up 0 bases; unmatched junction bases: 3. The CDR3 totals 13 residues. The CDR3 DNA follows: TGCAGCGCCCGACAGGGCTCTGGAAACACCATATATTTT. Residues: CSARQGSGNTIYF.

This clone appeared a few times. This sequence joins TRBV27 and TRBJ1-2; 9 bases line up with TRBD1. The trim removed 3 bases at V and 4 bases at J, leaving 15 bases unmatched. The CDR3 is 18 residues long. The germline V gene encodes CDR1 MNHEY and CDR2 SMNVEV (reference sequence). In DNA, the CDR3 is TGTGCCAGCAGTTTCCTCGGGACAGGGCCCGTGACTATCTATGGCTACACCTTC. As protein: CASSFLGTGPVTIYGYTF.

This clone turned up a few times. This chain joins TRBV19 and TRBJ2-7, with TRBD2 identical over 10 bases. Trimming at V came to 5 bases and at J to 4 bases, leaving 11 bases not matched to a gene. The CDR3 runs to 16 residues. Germline CDR1 reads LNHDA; CDR2 reads SQIVND (reference sequence). The CDR3 region has the DNA TGTGCCAGTAGTTGGGCTAGCGGGAGCGGAGATTACGAGCAGTACTTC. Protein sequence: CASSWASGSGDYEQYF.

This clone appeared a few times. J is TRBJ2-1 and V is TRBV9; 10 nucleotides align to TRBD2. Germline V lookup: CDR1 SGDLS, CDR2 YYNGEE. The CDR3 sequence is 15 residues long. V lost 3 bases to trimming and J lost 8 bases; unmatched junction nucleotides: 8. The CDR3 sequence is CASSARGSGRYEQFF. CDR3 DNA: TGTGCCAGCAGCGCGCGGGGTAGCGGGAGGTATGAGCAGTTCTTC.

This clone was counted between two and nine times. CDR3 DNA sequence: TGTGCCAGCAGTTACGCAGAGGACAGGCCGTACGAGCAGTACTTC. It codes for CASSYAEDRPYEQYF. This chain uses TRBV6-5 with TRBJ2-7; 7 nucleotides align to TRBD1. Germline-derived CDR1 and CDR2 are MNHEY and SVGAGI. The CDR3 is made up of 15 amino acids. After removal of 2 bases from V and 4 bases from J, the junction contained 8 bases not matched to a gene.

This sequence joins TRBV29-1 and TRBJ2-5, with 8 nucleotides matching TRBD2. The CDR3 extends over 15 amino acids. The trim removed 4 bases at V and 5 bases at J, leaving 12 bases unmatched. The germline gives CDR1 SQVTM, CDR2 ANQGSEA. The DNA for the CDR3 is TGCAGCGTTGGGGTTCGTCGGGGGGGAGGCGAGACCCAGTACTTC. It is translated as CSVGVRRGGGETQYF.